One T cell receptor (beta chain) is described in this entry. The antigen remains unidentified. These data come from a study of identical twins. Study-wide findings and caveats: Excess sharing by twins proved weaker in beta out-of-frame sequences. Out-of-frame alpha sequences common to twins were enriched for low generation probability. Reduced insertions were recorded for abundant cord blood beta clonotypes, with no such pattern in memory repertoires.

Healthy Caucasians made up all donors. TCRdb recomputed calls from the 5' RACE reads with MiXCR, one row per CDR3 protein. This table has 1.5 million to 2 million distinct CDR3 sequences, roughly 35% appearing once. The V end lost 3 bases, the J end lost 9 bases, and 15 bases lay between the germline ends. The CDR3 length is 13 residues. Germline V gene lookup returns CDR1 SQVTM and CDR2 ANQGSEA. The receptor was derived from a newborn girl in good health. The chain is built from TRBV29-1 and TRBJ2-1; D is unresolved. The sequencing input was cord blood. CDR3 residues: CSVDALDGGEQFF. The CDR3 coding sequence is TGCAGCGTTGATGCCCTAGATGGCGGTGAGCAGTTCTTC.